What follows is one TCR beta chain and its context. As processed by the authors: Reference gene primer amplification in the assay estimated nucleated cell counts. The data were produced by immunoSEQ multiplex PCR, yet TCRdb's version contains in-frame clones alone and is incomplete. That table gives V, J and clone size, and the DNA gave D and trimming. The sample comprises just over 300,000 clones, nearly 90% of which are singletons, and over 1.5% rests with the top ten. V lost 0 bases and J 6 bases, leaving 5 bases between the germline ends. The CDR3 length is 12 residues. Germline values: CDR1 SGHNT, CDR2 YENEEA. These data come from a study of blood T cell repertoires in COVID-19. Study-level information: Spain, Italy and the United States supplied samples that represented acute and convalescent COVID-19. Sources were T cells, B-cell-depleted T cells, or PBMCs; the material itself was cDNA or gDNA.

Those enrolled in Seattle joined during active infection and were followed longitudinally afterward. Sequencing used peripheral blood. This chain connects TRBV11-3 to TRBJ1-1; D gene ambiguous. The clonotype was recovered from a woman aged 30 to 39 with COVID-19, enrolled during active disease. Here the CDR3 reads CASSLDGPEAFF. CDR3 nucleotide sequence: TGTGCCAGCAGCTTAGATGGCCCTGAAGCTTTCTTT.